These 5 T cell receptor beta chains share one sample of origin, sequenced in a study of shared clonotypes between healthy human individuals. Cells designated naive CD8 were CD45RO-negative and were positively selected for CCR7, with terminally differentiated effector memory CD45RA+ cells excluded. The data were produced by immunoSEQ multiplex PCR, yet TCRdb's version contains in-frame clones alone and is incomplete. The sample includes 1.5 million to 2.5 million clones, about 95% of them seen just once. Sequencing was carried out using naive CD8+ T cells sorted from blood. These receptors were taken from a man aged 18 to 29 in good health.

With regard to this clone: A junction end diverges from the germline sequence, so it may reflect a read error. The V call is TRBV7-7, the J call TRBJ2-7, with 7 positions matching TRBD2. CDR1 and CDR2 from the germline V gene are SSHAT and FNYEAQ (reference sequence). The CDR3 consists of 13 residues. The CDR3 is CASSLAGNYEQYF. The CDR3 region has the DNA TGTGCTAGCAGCTTAGCGGGCAACTACGAGCAGTACTTC. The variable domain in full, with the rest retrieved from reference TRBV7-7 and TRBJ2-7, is GAGVSQSPRYKVTKRGQDVTLRCDPISSHATLYWYQQALGQGPEFLTYFNYEAQPDKSGLPSDRFSAERPEGSISTLTIQRTEQRDSAMYRCASSLAGNYEQYFGPGTRLTVT.

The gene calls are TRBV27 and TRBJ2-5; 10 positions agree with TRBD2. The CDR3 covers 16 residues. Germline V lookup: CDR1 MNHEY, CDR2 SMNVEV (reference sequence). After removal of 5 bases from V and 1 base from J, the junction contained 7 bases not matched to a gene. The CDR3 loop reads CASSPQRGGLQETQYF. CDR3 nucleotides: TGTGCCAGCAGTCCCCAGCGGGGGGGGCTCCAAGAGACCCAGTACTTC.

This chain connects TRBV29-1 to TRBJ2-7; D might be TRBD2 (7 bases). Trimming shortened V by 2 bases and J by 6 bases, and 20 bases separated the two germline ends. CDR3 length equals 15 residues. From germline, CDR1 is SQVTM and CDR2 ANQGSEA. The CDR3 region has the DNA TGCAGCGTTGAACTGGGGGGGGCGGCGGTAAGCGAGCAGTACTTC. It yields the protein CSVELGGAAVSEQYF.

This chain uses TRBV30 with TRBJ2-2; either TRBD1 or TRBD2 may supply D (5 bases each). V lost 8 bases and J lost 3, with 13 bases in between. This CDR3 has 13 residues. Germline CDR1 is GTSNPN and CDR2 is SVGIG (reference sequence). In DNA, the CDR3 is TGTGCCACAGGACTTCGCTACACCGGGGAGCTGTTTTTT. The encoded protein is CATGLRYTGELFF. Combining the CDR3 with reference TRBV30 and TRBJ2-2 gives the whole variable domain SQTIHQWPATLVQPVGSPLSLECTVEGTSNPNLYWYRQAAGRGLQLLFYSVGIGQISSEVPQNLSASRPQDRQFILSSKKLLLSDSGFYLCATGLRYTGELFFGEGSRLTVL.

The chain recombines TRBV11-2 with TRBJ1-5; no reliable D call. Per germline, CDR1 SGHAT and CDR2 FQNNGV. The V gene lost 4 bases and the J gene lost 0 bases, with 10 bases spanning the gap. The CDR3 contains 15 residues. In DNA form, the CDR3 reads TGTGCCAGCAGCTATGAGGCAAGTAGCAATCAGCCCCAGCATTTT. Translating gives CASSYEASSNQPQHF. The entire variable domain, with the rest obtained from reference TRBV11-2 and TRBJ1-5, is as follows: EAGVAQSPRYKIIEKRQSVAFWCNPISGHATLYWYQQILGQGPKLLIQFQNNGVVDDSQLPKDRFSAERLKGVDSTLKIQPAKLEDSAVYLCASSYEASSNQPQHFGDGTRLSIL.